This T cell receptor (beta chain) was captured by sequencing in a study of T cell repertoires in cytomegalovirus infection. On the study more broadly: Recently identified HLA-C-restricted CMV epitopes and well-studied HLA-B-restricted CMV epitopes were used by the study. In public TCR beta signatures, there were indications of both CMV infection and matching HLA type. General study points: Summed frequency of shared TCR beta families picked out CMV carriers who also had the relevant HLA. Predominance within the ex vivo response was attributable to HLA-C-restricted CMV-specific TCR beta clonotypes.

This clonotype was detected a few times. Its cognate antigen is unknown. TCRdb re-called the reads through MiXCR, storing one row per CDR3 protein. Counted here are 640,000 or so distinct CDR3 sequences, roughly a third occurring once; the ten biggest clones make up roughly 18%. V lost 5 bases, J lost 4 bases, and 11 bases lay in between. CDR1 is SGHVS and CDR2 is FNYEAQ in the germline V gene. The CDR3 totals 13 residues. V gene TRBV7-6 combines with J gene TRBJ1-2; no clear D. The TCR was taken from a human donor in good health (CMV status not recorded). Some clones in this sample may be carry-over from other donors' samples. The sequencing used cultured PBMCs, collected from culture after CMV antigen stimulation. DNA of the CDR3: TGTGCCAGCAGCCCGGATTTAACCTATGGCTACACCTTC. Translation: CASSPDLTYGYTF.